The 30 T cell receptor beta chains in this list originate from one sample, sequenced in a study of early T cells in non-severe SARS-CoV-2 infection. TCRdb processed the 5' RACE reads anew with MiXCR; each CDR3 protein has one entry. The repertoire holds around 82,000 distinct CDR3 sequences, approximately 12% seen once, with approximately 3.6% in the top ten. The sequencing sample was made of whole blood. The source is an adult who was a healthcare worker with PCR-confirmed SARS-CoV-2 infection or an uninfected control (not recorded which).

The chain carries TRBV18 and TRBJ1-5; D gene unclear. Trimming took 1 base from V and 5 from J, leaving 9 bases between them. Germline V gives CDR1 KGHSH, CDR2 LQKENI. The CDR3 sequence is 14 residues long. The CDR3 DNA reads as TGTGCCAGCTCACCACAAGGTTTTGATCAGCCCCAGCATTTT. This codes for CASSPQGFDQPQHF.

This clonotype was picked up many times. A junction boundary mismatches the germline segment, possibly from a read error. The chain couples TRBV7-9 to TRBJ1-1; D is unclear. The CDR3 covers 13 residues. The germline CDR1 and CDR2 sequences are SEHNR and FQNEAQ (reference sequence). The chain's CDR3 is CASSLSGNTEAFF. The CDR3 nucleotides are TGCGCCAGCAGCTTGTCGGGAAACACTGAAGCTTTCTTT. The full variable domain, rest sourced from reference TRBV7-9 and TRBJ1-1, is DTGVSQNPRHKITKRGQNVTFRCDPISEHNRLYWYRQTLGQGPEFLTYFQNEAQLEKSRLLSDRFSAERPKGSFSTLEIQRTEQGDSAMYLCASSLSGNTEAFFGQGTRLTVV.

CDR3 in DNA: TGCGCCAGCAGTCCCGCAATGAACACTGAAGCTTTCTTT. It is translated as CASSPAMNTEAFF. This sequence joins TRBV5-1 and TRBJ1-1, with D unclear. Germline CDR1 is SGHRS and CDR2 is YFSETQ. This CDR3 comprises 13 residues. V was shortened by 5 bases and J by 0 bases, with 8 bases between the two germline ends.

J is TRBJ2-1 and V is TRBV6-5, with TRBD2 matching over 10 bases. This CDR3 has 14 amino acids. Germline V CDR1 and CDR2: MNHEY, SVGAGI. Unmatched junction bases numbered 10, after V lost 10 bases and J lost 7 bases. The CDR3 DNA reads as TGTGCCATCAGCTCCAGCGGGAGGGGTAATGAGCAGTTCTTC. It encodes CAISSSGRGNEQFF.

This clonotype showed up many times. The chain combines TRBV27 with TRBJ1-1; TRBD1 is a possible D gene (5 bases). The CDR3 is made up of 13 amino acids. Germline lookup yields CDR1 MNHEY and CDR2 SMNVEV (reference sequence). Between the trimmed V and J ends, which lost 8 bases and 0 bases, there was a span of 10 bases. The DNA of the CDR3 is TGTGCCAGCCGGGGACGGCTGAACACTGAAGCTTTCTTT. Its protein product is CASRGRLNTEAFF.

There are many counts of this clonotype. The chain recombines TRBV27 with TRBJ2-7; possible D gene TRBD2, 5 bases. Trimming took off 2 bases at V and 2 bases at J, with 10 bases between the two ends. Germline CDR1 is MNHEY and CDR2 is SMNVEV (reference sequence). This CDR3 comprises 14 residues. CDR3: CASSLTEAPYEQYF. As DNA, the CDR3 is TGTGCCAGCAGTTTAACGGAGGCCCCCTACGAGCAGTACTTC.

This clonotype was seen a few times. The chain uses TRBV15 and TRBJ2-2, with 10 bases fitting TRBD1. CDR1 is LNHNV and CDR2 is YYDKDF in the germline V gene (reference sequence). The CDR3 totals 15 residues. V dropped 1 base and J dropped 5; count of bases not matched to a gene: 1. This CDR3 is CATSRGTGGTGELFF. As DNA, the CDR3 is TGTGCCACCAGCAGAGGGACAGGGGGGACCGGGGAGCTGTTTTTT.

This clonotype was counted at least ten times. The chain uses TRBV6-1 and TRBJ2-7; perhaps D is TRBD1 or TRBD2 (5 bases each). Germline V gives CDR1 MNHNS, CDR2 SASEGT. This CDR3 is 13 amino acids long. The V end lost 3 bases, the J end lost 2 bases, and 8 bases lay between the germline ends. For the CDR3, the DNA is TGTGCCAGCAGTGATGGGACGCCCTACGAGCAGTACTTC. Translating it yields CASSDGTPYEQYF.

This clonotype appeared a single time. Its ends do not fully match the called genes, so a read error is possible. V is TRBV2 and J is TRBJ2-7; 8 bases are a match to TRBD2. Germline lookup yields CDR1 SNHLY and CDR2 FYNNEI. The CDR3 consists of 15 residues. CDR3 bases: TGTGCCAGCACCCCAACTAGCGGCCGCTCCTACGAGCAGAACTTC. This translates into CASTPTSGRSYEQNF.

This clonotype was counted at least ten times. The chain has TRBV28 and TRBJ2-1; 11 nucleotides align to TRBD2. CDR1 and CDR2 (germline): MDHEN, SYDVKM. The CDR3 consists of 19 residues. V lost 7 bases to trimming and J lost 2 bases; unmatched junction nucleotides: 16. CDR3 in amino acids: CASTWNLVGTSGAYNEQFF. As DNA, the CDR3 is TGTGCCAGCACGTGGAACCTAGTGGGGACTAGCGGAGCCTACAATGAGCAGTTCTTC. Based on the CDR3 plus reference TRBV28 and TRBJ2-1, the full variable domain is DVKVTQSSRYLVKRTGEKVFLECVQDMDHENMFWYRQDPGLGLRLIYFSYDVKMKEKGDIPEGYSVSREKKERFSLILESASTNQTSMYLCASTWNLVGTSGAYNEQFFGPGTRLTVL.

The rearrangement uses TRBV10-3 and TRBJ2-5; 11 bases are a match to TRBD2. The CDR3 spans 17 residues. Germline V lookup: CDR1 ENHRY, CDR2 SYGVKD. V shed 3 bases, J shed 1 base, and the junction held 7 bases outside the gene matches. The DNA for the CDR3 is TGTGCCATCAGTGATACTAGCGGGAGCGGGGGCCAAGAGACCCAGTACTTC. This translates into CAISDTSGSGGQETQYF.

In its sample, this clonotype was seen a few times. The J gene is TRBJ2-1, the V gene TRBV5-4; D is unresolved. CDR3 length: 15 amino acids. V was shortened by 6 bases and J by 7 bases, with 20 bases between the two germline ends. Per germline, CDR1 SGHNT and CDR2 YYREEE (reference sequence). CDR3 in DNA: TGTGCCAGCAATATTAACCCCGGGCGACCAAATGAGCAGTTCTTC. This encodes CASNINPGRPNEQFF. The full variable domain, rest sourced from reference TRBV5-4 and TRBJ2-1, is ETGVTQSPTHLIKTRGQQVTLRCSSQSGHNTVSWYQQALGQGPQFIFQYYREEENGRGNFPPRFSGLQFPNYSSELNVNALELDDSALYLCASNINPGRPNEQFFGPGTRLTVL.

The chain recombines TRBV27 with TRBJ2-2; 11 nucleotides line up with TRBD2. CDR1 is MNHEY, CDR2 SMNVEV, per germline (reference sequence). With V trimmed by 6 bases and J by 7 bases, 10 bases remained unmatched. CDR3 size: 16 residues. CDR3 loop: CASSHGTSGWGGELFF. In DNA, the CDR3 is TGTGCCAGCAGCCACGGGACTAGCGGATGGGGCGGGGAGCTGTTTTTT.

In this sample, this clonotype is medium-sized. The chain has TRBV6-2 or TRBV6-3 and TRBJ2-7; D is tentatively TRBD1 or TRBD2 (5 bases each). This CDR3 is built from 14 residues. With 5 bases removed from V and 1 base from J, the gap between germline ends came to 12 bases. Germline CDR1 is MNHEY and CDR2 is SVGEGT. The CDR3 sequence is CASSEGPTSYEQYF. CDR3 bases: TGTGCCAGCAGTGAGGGACCCACTTCCTACGAGCAGTACTTC.

This clonotype is labeled medium-sized (0.01 to 0.1%). The chain combines TRBV6-2 or TRBV6-3 with TRBJ2-5, with TRBD2 matching 8 bases. The CDR3 spans 15 residues. Germline CDR1 and CDR2: MNHEY and SVGEGT. Trimming cost V 5 bases and J 4 bases; bases outside gene matches: 9. CDR3 sequence (DNA): TGTGCCAGCAGTCTGCGGGGACTAGAGGGAGAGACCCAGTACTTC. This gives the protein CASSLRGLEGETQYF.

This clonotype showed up just a few times. The genes are TRBV19 and TRBJ1-5, with D maybe TRBD1 (5 bases). This CDR3 has 17 residues. The ends were cut back, 7 bases at V and 3 bases at J, with 22 bases in the middle. Germline V gene data show CDR1 as LNHDA and CDR2 as SQIVND (reference sequence). CDR3 in amino acids: CASTRGPHSGPNQPQHF. The CDR3 bases are TGTGCCAGTACACGGGGTCCCCACTCGGGACCCAATCAGCCCCAGCATTTT.

V gene TRBV27 combines with J gene TRBJ2-7, with TRBD1 matching 11 bases. In germline, CDR1 is MNHEY, CDR2 SMNVEV (reference sequence). V shed 0 bases and J 6 bases; nucleotides not matched to a gene: 7. There are 16 residues in the CDR3. CDR3 nucleotide sequence: TGTGCCAGCAGTTTATCGCTGGGGACAGGGGGTGCCGAGCAGTACTTC. Amino acid sequence: CASSLSLGTGGAEQYF.

The chain has TRBV20-1 and TRBJ1-2; 7 nucleotides line up with TRBD1. V lost 4 bases and J lost 5; bases outside the gene matches: 7. This CDR3 spans 13 amino acids. The germline gives CDR1 DFQATT, CDR2 SNEGSKA (reference sequence). CDR3 loop: CSATPDRDYGYTF. In DNA form, the CDR3 reads TGCAGTGCTACCCCTGACAGGGATTATGGCTACACCTTC.

This clonotype was seen repeatedly, ten times or more. The J gene is TRBJ1-1, the V gene TRBV6-5, with D possibly being TRBD1 (5 bases). V was cut by 0 bases and J by 5 bases, with 13 bases left in between. Germline loops: CDR1 MNHEY, CDR2 SVGAGI. The CDR3 covers 15 residues. CDR3 nucleotide sequence: TGTGCCAGCAGTTACTCATCGTCCGGGGGGACTGAAGCTTTCTTT. Translation: CASSYSSSGGTEAFF.

This clonotype has more than one count but fewer than ten. This rearrangement joins TRBV29-1 to TRBJ2-7, with D maybe TRBD1 (5 bases). Germline CDR1 is SQVTM and CDR2 is ANQGSEA. CDR3 length: 12 amino acids. Trimming took 8 bases from V and 3 from J, leaving 14 bases between them. In DNA form, the CDR3 reads TGCAGCCCACGACCACAGGACTACGAGCAGTACTTC. It codes for CSPRPQDYEQYF.

The table lists this clonotype with many counts. The chain employs TRBV3-1 and TRBJ1-3, with D uncertain. Trimming pared 4 bases from V and 1 base from J, leaving 8 bases between. There are 14 residues in the CDR3. Germline V gene data show CDR1 as LGHDT and CDR2 as YNNKEL (reference sequence). The DNA of the CDR3 is TGTGCCAGCAGCCTGACAAGTTCTGGAAACACCATATATTTT. Its translation is CASSLTSSGNTIYF.

This clonotype was picked up many times. CDR3 in DNA: TGTGCCAGCTCACCACTTGGCGGGAGGTCTGCATTTCCTAGCACAGATACGCAGTATTTT. Translated, it gives CASSPLGGRSAFPSTDTQYF. The rearrangement joins TRBV18 to TRBJ2-3, with 8 bases aligning to TRBD2. CDR3 length: 20 amino acids. Looked up from germline, CDR1 is KGHSH and CDR2 is LQKENI. J was trimmed by 0 bases and V by 1 base; bases with no gene match: 15.

This clonotype was seen repeatedly, ten times or more. This chain uses TRBV24-1 with TRBJ2-1; 9 nucleotides line up with TRBD2. Trimming removed 5 bases from V and 7 bases from J; junction bases left unmatched: 8. Germline V CDR1 and CDR2: KGHDR, SFDVKD. The CDR3 length is 15 residues. The CDR3 DNA reads as TGTGCCACCAGTGCTGAAACTAGCGGGCGAAATGAGCAGTTCTTC. Its protein is CATSAETSGRNEQFF.

The chain recombines TRBV7-3 with TRBJ2-1; 9 positions match TRBD1. Germline V gene data show CDR1 as SGHTA and CDR2 as FQGTGA. J lost 8 bases, V lost 3 bases, and 8 bases had no gene match. This CDR3 has 15 residues. This chain's CDR3 is CASSFAGQGYDEQFF. CDR3 coding DNA: TGTGCCAGCAGCTTCGCGGGACAGGGTTACGATGAGCAGTTCTTC.

This clonotype was detected a few times. The CDR3 is CASSSYQGTRRNQPQHF. The CDR3 nucleotides are TGTGCCAGCAGTTCCTATCAGGGGACGAGGCGCAATCAGCCCCAGCATTTT. The J gene is TRBJ1-5, the V gene TRBV12-3 or TRBV12-4, with D possibly TRBD1 on 6 matching bases. The germline V and J ends were trimmed by 4 bases and 2 bases, with 18 bases remaining between them. CDR3 length: 17 residues.

This clonotype was found many times. The chain recombines TRBV3-1 with TRBJ2-7; the D gene is possibly TRBD1 (5 bases). Germline CDR1 and CDR2: LGHDT and YNNKEL (reference sequence). The CDR3 spans 15 residues. The V and J ends lost 4 bases and 0 bases respectively, with 13 bases between them. The CDR3 reads CASSPTLDTSYEQYF. CDR3 coding DNA: TGTGCCAGCAGCCCTACCCTGGACACCTCCTACGAGCAGTACTTC.

This clonotype has at least ten counts. The J gene is TRBJ2-1, the V gene TRBV5-4, with D tentatively TRBD2 (7 bases). This CDR3 is 14 amino acids long. Germline loops: CDR1 SGHNT, CDR2 YYREEE (reference sequence). V was trimmed by 4 bases and J by 6 bases, leaving 14 bases between them. The CDR3 sequence is CASSNRGASNEQFF. The CDR3 nucleotides read TGTGCCAGCAGCAACCGGGGGGCGAGCAATGAGCAGTTCTTC.

This clonotype was seen many times. This chain uses TRBV20-1 with TRBJ2-7; no clear D. Trimming took 5 bases from V and 4 from J, leaving 18 bases between them. The CDR3 runs 14 residues. Germline V gene data show CDR1 as DFQATT and CDR2 as SNEGSKA (reference sequence). CDR3 residues: CSARARTLPYEQYF. The CDR3 nucleotides read TGCAGTGCTCGAGCCCGGACGCTCCCTTACGAGCAGTACTTC.

The genes are TRBV2 and TRBJ1-1, with a tentative D call TRBD1 (6 bases). Trimming pared 6 bases from V and 1 base from J, leaving 9 bases between. Germline CDR1 and CDR2: SNHLY and FYNNEI. The CDR3 has 13 residues. The CDR3 reads CASRRGPNTEAFF. The CDR3, as DNA: TGTGCCAGCAGGCGGGGGCCGAACACTGAAGCTTTCTTT.

This chain links TRBV24-1 with TRBJ1-2; possibly TRBD1 for D (6 bases). The CDR3 spans 14 residues. Germline values: CDR1 KGHDR, CDR2 SFDVKD. V lost 7 bases, J lost 7 bases, and 18 bases lay in between. The CDR3 is CATSGTGAEGGYTF. The CDR3 bases are TGTGCCACCAGCGGGACGGGGGCCGAGGGTGGCTACACCTTC.